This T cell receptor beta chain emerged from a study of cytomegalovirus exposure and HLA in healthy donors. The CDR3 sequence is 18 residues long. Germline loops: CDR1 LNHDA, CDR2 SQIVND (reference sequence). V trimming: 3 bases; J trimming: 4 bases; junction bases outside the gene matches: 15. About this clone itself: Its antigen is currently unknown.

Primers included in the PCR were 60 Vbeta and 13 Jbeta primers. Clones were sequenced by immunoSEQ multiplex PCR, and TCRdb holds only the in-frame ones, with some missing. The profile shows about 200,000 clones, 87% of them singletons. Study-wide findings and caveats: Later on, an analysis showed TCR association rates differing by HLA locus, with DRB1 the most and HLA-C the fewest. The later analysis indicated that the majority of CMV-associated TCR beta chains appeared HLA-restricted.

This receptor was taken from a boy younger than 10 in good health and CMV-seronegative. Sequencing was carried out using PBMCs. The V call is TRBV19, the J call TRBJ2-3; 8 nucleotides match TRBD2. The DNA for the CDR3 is TGTGCCAGTAGTATTGACGGCCGAGGGACTAGAGACGCAGATACGCAGTATTTT. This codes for CASSIDGRGTRDADTQYF.